The clone carrying this T cell receptor beta chain occurred a few times. This record comes from a study of blood T cell repertoires in COVID-19. Across the study: Sample material is recorded as cDNA or gDNA derived from T cells, B-cell-depleted T cells, or PBMCs.

The V end lost 0 bases, the J end lost 5 bases, and 7 bases lay between the germline ends. CDR3 length: 13 residues. The germline CDR1 and CDR2 sequences are LGHNA and YSLEER. Authors' data handling: Reference gene primer amplification gave estimated nucleated cell counts. Only in-frame clones appear in the TCRdb table, and some are missing; sequencing was by immunoSEQ multiplex PCR. The DNA was the basis for D and trimming; V, J and clone size are from that table. The profile shows 200,000 to 300,000 clones, approximately 82% of them singletons. This TCR was sampled from a woman younger than 30 with acute or convalescent COVID-19. The sequencing sample was made of peripheral blood. The chain couples TRBV4-3 to TRBJ1-2; D gene uncertain. CDR3 nucleotide sequence: TGCGCCAGCAGCCAAGAACAGCCTTATGGCTACACCTTC. Translated: CASSQEQPYGYTF.